Below are 6 T cell receptor beta chains sequenced from a single sample in a study of T cell responses to AZD1222 COVID-19 vaccine. Sequencing was performed with immunoSEQ multiplex PCR; in TCRdb, only in-frame clones are kept and a portion is missing. This table has around 100,000 clones, over 75% appearing once. The sample here was peripheral blood, taken on day 0 of AZD1222 vaccination. The receptors were gathered from an adult in good health.

The chain couples TRBV27 to TRBJ1-6; 9 bases are a match to TRBD1. Germline CDR1 is MNHEY and CDR2 is SMNVEV (reference sequence). V lost 10 bases, J lost 7 bases, and 5 bases stayed unmatched. The CDR3 is 13 amino acids. In DNA, the CDR3 is TGTGCCACCCGAGGGACAGGGAATTCACCCCTCCACTTT. It translates to CATRGTGNSPLHF.

A note on this clone: A junction boundary mismatches the germline segment, possibly from a read error. This chain joins TRBV11-2 and TRBJ1-2; D gene unclear. The CDR3 contains 13 residues. Germline values: CDR1 SGHAT, CDR2 FQNNGV. This CDR3 reads CASSLDVERKLFF. DNA of the CDR3: TGTGCCAGCAGCTTAGATGTAGAACGGAAGCTCTTTTTC.

V gene TRBV5-4 combines with J gene TRBJ2-7, with 8 bases aligning to TRBD2. The germline gives CDR1 SGHNT, CDR2 YYREEE (reference sequence). The length of the CDR3 is 13 residues. Unmatched junction bases numbered 3, after V lost 0 bases and J lost 7 bases. In nucleotides, the CDR3 is TGTGCCAGCAGCTTGGCCGGGGGGGATGAGCAGTACTTC. Protein: CASSLAGGDEQYF.

This CDR3 is CASSYSSSGGYGQFF. The CDR3 region has the DNA TGTGCCAGCAGTTACTCGTCTAGCGGGGGATACGGGCAGTTCTTC. The V gene is TRBV6-5, the J gene TRBJ2-1, with 10 bases matching TRBD2. The J segment lost 12 bases and the V segment lost 0 bases, leaving 8 bases of the junction unmatched. The germline CDR1 and CDR2 sequences are MNHEY and SVGAGI. CDR3 length equals 15 residues.

A single count supports this clone. The chain recombines TRBV7-2 with TRBJ1-4; D possibly corresponds to TRBD1 (5 bases). The CDR3 sequence is 13 residues long. Trimming took 5 bases from V and 7 from J, leaving 11 bases between them. Germline CDR1 and CDR2: SGHTA and FQGNSA. CDR3 bases: TGTGCCAGCAGCGGCCGAGGGGCTGAAAAACTGTTTTTT. Translating it yields CASSGRGAEKLFF.

V usage is TRBV15 and J usage is TRBJ2-7, with D possibly being TRBD2 (6 bases). V was trimmed by 0 bases and J by 7 bases, leaving 22 bases between them. This CDR3 is 17 amino acids long. Germline lookup yields CDR1 LNHNV and CDR2 YYDKDF (reference sequence). This CDR3 is CATSRDPAGTLSGEQYF. DNA of the CDR3: TGTGCCACCAGCAGAGATCCGGCGGGGACCCTCAGTGGGGAGCAGTACTTC.